This is a list of T cell receptor beta chains from one sample in a study of T cells after yellow fever vaccination. One entry per CDR3 protein, called by TCRdb with MiXCR from the 5' RACE reads. The sample shows around 350,000 distinct CDR3 sequences, about 6.2% of them seen only once. The sample here was PBMCs, taken 5 days after the yellow fever booster vaccination. Source of these receptors: a man younger than 40 who received the YFV17D yellow fever vaccine. Both conserved end residues are part of each CDR3. The order of the fields is V gene, D gene, J gene, clone size, CDR3 DNA, CDR3 protein. A D gene is named only where the DNA matches it firmly. Not all rows give a size; the values are once, few, many and, for expanded clones, a class.

v_gene: TRBV19; d_gene: .; j_gene: TRBJ1-1; abundance: .; CDR3nt: TGTGCCAGTAGTGTAAGGACTGAAGCTTTCTTT; CDR3aa: CASSVRTEAFF
v_gene: TRBV21-1; d_gene: .; j_gene: TRBJ2-7; abundance: few; CDR3nt: .; CDR3aa: CASSTRWGVGTRESGYEQYF
v_gene: TRBV7-2; d_gene: .; j_gene: TRBJ2-2; abundance: many; CDR3nt: TGTGCCAGCAGCTTAGCCCCATCAGCGAACACCGGGGAGCTGTTTTTT; CDR3aa: CASSLAPSANTGELFF
v_gene: TRBV7-8; d_gene: .; j_gene: TRBJ2-6; abundance: many; CDR3nt: TGTGCCAGCAGCGGCACAACCTTTGGGGCCAACGTCCTGACTTTC; CDR3aa: CASSGTTFGANVLTF
v_gene: TRBV27; d_gene: TRBD2; j_gene: TRBJ2-3; abundance: .; CDR3nt: TGTGCCAGCATGGAGGGACTAGCGGGAGTGTACGATACGCAGTATTTT; CDR3aa: CASMEGLAGVYDTQYF
v_gene: TRBV12-3/TRBV12-4; d_gene: TRBD2; j_gene: TRBJ2-2; abundance: many; CDR3nt: TGTGCCAGCAGTTTTGTAGCGGGAGCGGGAACCGGGGAGCTGTTTTTT; CDR3aa: CASSFVAGAGTGELFF
v_gene: TRBV20-1; d_gene: .; j_gene: TRBJ2-5; abundance: few; CDR3nt: TGCAGTGCGTCGGCCCGGGGGTGGTACCAAGAGACCCAGTACTTC; CDR3aa: CSASARGWYQETQYF
v_gene: TRBV7-9; d_gene: TRBD1; j_gene: TRBJ2-3; abundance: .; CDR3nt: TGTGCCAGCAGCTCACGGGACAGCGAAGGGGATACGCAGTATTTT; CDR3aa: CASSSRDSEGDTQYF
v_gene: TRBV29-1; d_gene: TRBD2; j_gene: TRBJ2-7; abundance: many; CDR3nt: TGCAGCGTCGGACTAGCGGACGGATACGAGCAGTACTTC; CDR3aa: CSVGLADGYEQYF
v_gene: TRBV18; d_gene: .; j_gene: TRBJ2-7; abundance: few; CDR3nt: TGTGCCAGCTCGGTGACCAGCCTCTACGAGCAGTACTTC; CDR3aa: CASSVTSLYEQYF
v_gene: TRBV5-5; d_gene: TRBD2; j_gene: TRBJ2-7; abundance: few; CDR3nt: TGTGCCAGCAGCTTCTCACAACTAGCGGTCGCGGTGGAGCAGTACTTC; CDR3aa: CASSFSQLAVAVEQYF
v_gene: TRBV3-1; d_gene: .; j_gene: TRBJ2-1; abundance: few; CDR3nt: TGTGCCAGCAGCCAATCAGGGAGCTACAATGAGCAGTTCTTC; CDR3aa: CASSQSGSYNEQFF
v_gene: TRBV11-2; d_gene: .; j_gene: TRBJ2-1; abundance: few; CDR3nt: TGTGCCAGCAGCCCTACCGGACTATTTCCGCAATTC; CDR3aa: CASSPTGLFPQF
v_gene: TRBV5-1; d_gene: .; j_gene: TRBJ2-2; abundance: few; CDR3nt: TGCGCCAGCGGGGGGGGCAACACCGGGGAGCTGTTTTTT; CDR3aa: CASGGGNTGELFF
v_gene: TRBV10-2; d_gene: TRBD2; j_gene: TRBJ2-2; abundance: .; CDR3nt: TGCGCCAGCAGCGGAGGACTAGTTGCCGGGGAGCTGTTTTTT; CDR3aa: CASSGGLVAGELFF
v_gene: TRBV29-1; d_gene: .; j_gene: TRBJ1-1; abundance: few; CDR3nt: TGCAGCGCTTACAGGGAGGGCACTGAAGCTTTCTTT; CDR3aa: CSAYREGTEAFF